The 20 T cell receptor beta chains below come from one sample, sequenced in a study of T-cell reconstitution after alpha-beta-depleted transplantation in children. For TCRbeta, the library was prepared with unique molecular identifiers. MiXCR was run by TCRdb on the PCR reads, yielding one entry per CDR3 protein. Of 40,000 to 55,000 distinct CDR3 sequences in the sample, about a tenth were seen once. Sequenced material: PBMCs, mostly from graft donor cells, taken 60 days after TCRalphabeta/CD19-depleted stem cell transplant. The receptors here all came from a male patient between 2 and 10 years old who had a stem cell transplant for chronic granulomatous disease, so the T cells may come from the graft donor.

This clonotype was seen ten or more times. This rearrangement joins TRBV4-3 to TRBJ2-1; TRBD2 aligns across 12 bases. The CDR3 has 16 amino acids. With V trimmed by 4 bases and J by 4 bases, 5 bases remained unmatched. Germline V lookup: CDR1 LGHNA, CDR2 YSLEER. CDR3 nucleotides: TGCGCCAGCAGCCCAGAACTAGCGGGAGGATACAATGAGCAGTTCTTC. Protein sequence: CASSPELAGGYNEQFF.

As to this clonotype: A read error may explain this, as a much larger clone is one base away. The chain has TRBV7-3 and TRBJ1-2; no firm D call. The CDR3 runs to 11 residues. Germline CDR1 SGHTA, CDR2 FQGTGA. This CDR3 is CASSINYGYPF. DNA of the CDR3: TGTGCCAGCAGCATTAACTATGGCTACCCCTTC.

Ten or more counts support this clonotype. The chain couples TRBV5-1 to TRBJ2-3; 7 positions match TRBD2. Germline CDR1 is SGHRS and CDR2 is YFSETQ. The CDR3 loop spans 14 amino acids. The V gene end was trimmed by 4 bases and the J gene end by 6 bases; junction bases not matched to a gene: 8. The CDR3 coding sequence is TGCGCCAGCAGCCCCGGACTAGTTGCTGATACGCAGTATTTT. Translation gives CASSPGLVADTQYF.

Many counts were recorded for this clonotype. The rearrangement uses TRBV24-1 and TRBJ2-7; 8 nucleotides align to TRBD1. The V gene end was trimmed by 12 bases and the J gene end by 0 bases; junction bases not matched to a gene: 12. There are 15 residues in the CDR3. Germline V gives CDR1 KGHDR, CDR2 SFDVKD. This CDR3 is CASKRDRLSSYEQYF. Written as DNA, the CDR3 is TGTGCCTCGAAAAGGGACAGGCTTAGCTCCTACGAGCAGTACTTC.

This clonotype was detected only a few times. This chain connects TRBV19 to TRBJ2-1; TRBD2 matches at 13 bases. CDR1 is LNHDA and CDR2 is SQIVND in the germline V gene (reference sequence). Germline trimming cut 6 bases from V and 5 bases from J; bases unmatched to any gene: 4. The CDR3 runs to 15 residues. CDR3 region: CASSPGTSGNNEQFF. CDR3 coding DNA: TGTGCCAGTAGCCCCGGGACTAGCGGGAACAATGAGCAGTTCTTC.

This clonotype showed up many times. The rearrangement joins TRBV5-1 to TRBJ2-4, with D tentatively TRBD1 or TRBD2 (5 bases each). Trimming pared 1 base from V and 0 bases from J, leaving 11 bases between. Germline CDR1 SGHRS, CDR2 YFSETQ. This CDR3 contains 16 residues. CDR3: CASSLTGPPAKNIQYF. CDR3 coding DNA: TGCGCCAGCAGCTTGACGGGACCACCAGCCAAAAACATTCAGTACTTC. Drawing the rest from reference TRBV5-1 and TRBJ2-4, the complete variable domain is KAGVTQTPRYLIKTRGQQVTLSCSPISGHRSVSWYQQTPGQGLQFLFEYFSETQRNKGNFPGRFSGRQFSNSRSEMNVSTLELGDSALYLCASSLTGPPAKNIQYFGAGTRLSVL.

This clonotype was detected many times. The chain joins TRBV25-1 to TRBJ2-5; D gene uncertain. V lost 4 bases and J 4 bases, leaving 7 bases between the germline ends. Germline V gives CDR1 MGHDK, CDR2 SYGVNS. CDR3 length: 12 amino acids. The CDR3 DNA reads as TGTGCCAGCAGTGCCCCCCGAGAGACCCAGTACTTC. It is translated as CASSAPRETQYF. The entire variable domain, with the rest obtained from reference TRBV25-1 and TRBJ2-5, is as follows: EADIYQTPRYLVIGTGKKITLECSQTMGHDKMYWYQQDPGMELHLIHYSYGVNSTEKGDLSSESTVSRIRTEHFPLTLESARPSHTSQYLCASSAPRETQYFGPGTRLLVL.

This clonotype came up many times. The V gene is TRBV28, the J gene TRBJ2-1; TRBD1 aligns across 8 bases. V dropped 7 bases and J dropped 6; count of bases not matched to a gene: 11. Germline values: CDR1 MDHEN, CDR2 SYDVKM. This CDR3 has 15 residues. DNA of the CDR3: TGTGCCAGCACCGAGCCGGGACAGGTCGGCAATGAGCAGTTCTTC. This codes for CASTEPGQVGNEQFF.

This clonotype appeared many times. The chain joins TRBV6-2 or TRBV6-3 to TRBJ2-3; 11 bases map to TRBD2. CDR3 length equals 15 residues. V dropped 2 bases and J dropped 6; count of bases not matched to a gene: 4. CDR1 and CDR2 from the germline V gene are MNHEY and SVGEGT. The CDR3 loop is CASSYRLAGSDTQYF. DNA for the CDR3: TGTGCCAGCAGTTACAGACTAGCGGGATCGGATACGCAGTATTTT.

This clonotype was recorded many times. J is TRBJ2-1 and V is TRBV11-3, with TRBD1 matching over 9 bases. The V gene's germline CDR1 is SGHNT and CDR2 YENEEA. The CDR3 covers 13 residues. J lost 15 bases, V lost 2 bases, and 8 bases had no gene match. In DNA, the CDR3 is TGTGCCAGCAGCTTATCCCCGGGACAGGGCGTGTTCTTC. It translates to CASSLSPGQGVFF.

V and J are TRBV7-9 and TRBJ1-5, with TRBD1 matching 7 bases. The V segment lost 3 bases and the J segment 3 bases; nucleotides outside the gene matches: 8. The CDR3 extends over 16 amino acids. CDR1 is SEHNR, CDR2 FQNEAQ, per germline (reference sequence). The CDR3 coding sequence is TGTGCCAGCAGCTTCAATACAGACAGGGACAATCAGCCCCAGCATTTT. Protein: CASSFNTDRDNQPQHF. Together with reference TRBV7-9 and TRBJ1-5, the CDR3 gives the full variable domain: DTGVSQNPRHKITKRGQNVTFRCDPISEHNRLYWYRQTLGQGPEFLTYFQNEAQLEKSRLLSDRFSAERPKGSFSTLEIQRTEQGDSAMYLCASSFNTDRDNQPQHFGDGTRLSIL.

This clonotype was counted many times. The CDR3 nucleotides read TGTGCCAGCAGCTTAGGGCCAGGGAAGGGCCACGAGCAGTACTTC. Its protein is CASSLGPGKGHEQYF. The rearrangement joins TRBV7-8 to TRBJ2-7; D is perhaps TRBD1 (5 bases). The length of the CDR3 is 15 residues. The germline gives CDR1 SGHVS, CDR2 FQNEAQ. Trimming stripped 1 base from V and 5 bases from J, with 15 bases between. Supplemented by reference TRBV7-8 and TRBJ2-7, the full variable domain reads GAGVSQSPRYKVAKRGQDVALRCDPISGHVSLFWYQQALGQGPEFLTYFQNEAQLDKSGLPSDRFFAERPEGSVSTLKIQRTQQEDSAVYLCASSLGPGKGHEQYFGPGTRLTVT.

In its sample, this clonotype was seen many times. The chain employs TRBV27 and TRBJ1-2; tentative D call: TRBD1 (5 bases). Trimming left V 2 bases short and J 4 bases short, with 17 bases between. The CDR3 covers 16 residues. The germline gives CDR1 MNHEY, CDR2 SMNVEV (reference sequence). CDR3 sequence: CASSLAPAGLGYGYTF. DNA for the CDR3: TGTGCCAGCAGTTTAGCCCCAGCGGGACTAGGCTATGGCTACACCTTC.

The chain recombines TRBV5-6 with TRBJ2-2; tentative D call: TRBD2 (6 bases). The CDR3 totals 15 residues. V dropped 0 bases and J dropped 1 base, with 7 bases sitting between them. CDR1 is SGHDT, CDR2 YYEEEE, per germline. Here the CDR3 reads CASSLVGGNTGELFF. CDR3 in DNA: TGTGCCAGCAGCTTGGTCGGGGGGAACACCGGGGAGCTGTTTTTT.

By proportion, this clonotype is medium-sized. The chain employs TRBV7-9 and TRBJ2-7; the match to TRBD1 covers 8 bases. CDR1 is SEHNR and CDR2 is FQNEAQ in the germline V gene (reference sequence). The CDR3 is 15 amino acids. With 1 base clipped from V and 3 bases from J, the junction kept 5 bases outside the gene matches. CDR3 DNA sequence: TGTGCCAGCAGCTTAGAGGGGACAGGATTCTACGAGCAGTACTTC. This encodes CASSLEGTGFYEQYF.

The sample holds many counts of this clonotype. For the CDR3, the DNA is TGTGCCAGCAGTGCCGATAGCGGGAGTCACAATGAGCAGTTCTTC. This codes for CASSADSGSHNEQFF. The rearrangement uses TRBV6-4 and TRBJ2-1; 9 bases are a match to TRBD2. The CDR3 loop spans 15 amino acids. The V segment lost 4 bases and the J segment 5 bases; nucleotides outside the gene matches: 6. CDR1 is MRHNA, CDR2 SNTAGT, per germline.

This clonotype was seen ten or more times. V usage is TRBV14 and J usage is TRBJ2-1, with D perhaps matching TRBD2 (6 bases). The CDR3 is made up of 15 amino acids. Germline loops: CDR1 SGHDN, CDR2 FVKESK. Trimming left V 4 bases short and J 7 bases short, with 17 bases between. This chain's CDR3 is CASSPTRRALNEQFF. DNA of the CDR3: TGTGCCAGCAGCCCTACGAGGAGGGCCTTAAATGAGCAGTTCTTC.

At least ten counts were recorded for this clonotype. The V gene is TRBV6-1, the J gene TRBJ2-4; D is possibly TRBD1 or TRBD2 (5 bases each). Germline V lookup: CDR1 MNHNS, CDR2 SASEGT. This CDR3 region has 18 residues. V lost 5 bases and J 0 bases, leaving 20 bases between the germline ends. In DNA, the CDR3 is TGTGCCAGCAGTCAGGGCACACCGACCGGGGTAGCCAAAAACATTCAGTACTTC. Amino acids: CASSQGTPTGVAKNIQYF.

The rearrangement uses TRBV20-1 and TRBJ2-3; D is perhaps TRBD1 or TRBD2 (5 bases each). V shed 0 bases and J shed 0 bases, with 16 bases lying between them. This CDR3 contains 17 residues. From germline, CDR1 is DFQATT and CDR2 SNEGSKA (reference sequence). The CDR3 region is CSAREVRDEASTDTQYF. The CDR3 coding sequence is TGCAGTGCTAGAGAAGTCCGGGACGAGGCTAGCACAGATACGCAGTATTTT.

This clonotype was seen many times. V is TRBV7-2 and J is TRBJ1-5; unclear D gene. Trimming shortened V by 5 bases and J by 5 bases, and 13 bases separated the two germline ends. This CDR3 has 14 residues. The germline V gene encodes CDR1 SGHTA and CDR2 FQGNSA. As DNA, the CDR3 is TGTGCCAGCAGCGTCGTCGCGGCGGATCAGCCCCAGCATTTT. This sequence encodes CASSVVAADQPQHF.